The TCR beta chain under discussion was sequenced for a study of CD8 T cells in Susac syndrome. Random hexamers were used to reverse transcribe an amount of about 0.45 to 1 ug RNA. TCRdb reprocessed the immunoSEQ multiplex PCR reads with MiXCR, giving one entry per CDR3 protein. The sample lists 100,000 to 150,000 distinct CDR3 sequences, just under 95% occurring once. The sequence came from a human donor in good health. The source material was CD4+ T cells from PBMCs.

The CDR3 protein is CAISAEVDGYTF. CDR3 in DNA: TGTGCCATCAGTGCGGAGGTCGATGGCTACACCTTC. The chain carries TRBV10-3 and TRBJ1-2; D is uncertain. Trimming removed 4 bases at V and 6 bases at J, with 9 bases between. Germline V gives CDR1 ENHRY, CDR2 SYGVKD. The length of the CDR3 is 12 residues.